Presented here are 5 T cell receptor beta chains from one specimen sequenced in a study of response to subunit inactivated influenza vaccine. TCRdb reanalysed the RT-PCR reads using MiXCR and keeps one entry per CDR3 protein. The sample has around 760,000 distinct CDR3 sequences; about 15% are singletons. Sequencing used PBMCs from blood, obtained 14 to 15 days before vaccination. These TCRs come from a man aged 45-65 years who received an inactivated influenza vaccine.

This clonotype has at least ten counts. DNA for the CDR3: TGTGCCAGCAGGGACCCGGGACTGAGCTCCTACAATGAGCAGTTCTTC. Amino acids: CASRDPGLSSYNEQFF. The rearrangement joins TRBV12-3 or TRBV12-4 to TRBJ2-1; tentative D call: TRBD2 (6 bases). The CDR3 is made up of 16 amino acids. V lost 6 bases and J lost 0, with 15 bases in between.

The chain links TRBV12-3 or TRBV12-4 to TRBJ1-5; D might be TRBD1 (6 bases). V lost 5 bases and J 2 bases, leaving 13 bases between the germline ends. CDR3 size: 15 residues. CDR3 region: CASSVGEGGNQPQHF. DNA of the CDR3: TGTGCCAGCAGTGTCGGTGAGGGGGGCAATCAGCCCCAGCATTTT.

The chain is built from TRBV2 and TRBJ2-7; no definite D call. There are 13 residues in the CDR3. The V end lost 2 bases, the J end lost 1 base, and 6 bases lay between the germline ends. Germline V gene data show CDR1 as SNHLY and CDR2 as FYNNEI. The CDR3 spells CASSEHRSYEQYF. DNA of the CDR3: TGTGCCAGCAGTGAACACAGATCCTACGAGCAGTACTTC.

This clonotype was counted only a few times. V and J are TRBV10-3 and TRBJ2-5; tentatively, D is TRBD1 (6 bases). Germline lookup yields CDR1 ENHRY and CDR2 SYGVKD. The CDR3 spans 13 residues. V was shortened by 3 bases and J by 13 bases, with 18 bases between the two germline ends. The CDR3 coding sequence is TGTGCCATCAGTGACCGGGACACGATCGGTTTGTACTTC. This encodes CAISDRDTIGLYF.

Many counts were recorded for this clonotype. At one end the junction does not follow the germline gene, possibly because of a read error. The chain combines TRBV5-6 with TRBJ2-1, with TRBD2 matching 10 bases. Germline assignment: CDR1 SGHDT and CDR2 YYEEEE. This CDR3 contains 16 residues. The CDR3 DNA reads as TGTGCCAGCAGTTTGGGTTCTAGCGGGGGCAACAATGAGCAGTTCTTC. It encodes CASSLGSSGGNNEQFF.